These T cell receptor beta chains were read from a single sample in a study of Ad26.COV2.S vaccination and SARS-CoV-2 variants. Only in-frame clones appear in the TCRdb table, and some are missing; sequencing was by immunoSEQ multiplex PCR. The table lists approximately 480,000 clones, roughly 87% of them singletons. The sample in question was peripheral blood, obtained in a trial of Ad26.COV2.S vaccine versus placebo. These receptors all stem from a person between 18 and 60 years old who received the Ad26.COV2.S COVID-19 vaccine or a placebo. Both conserved end residues are part of each CDR3. D genes are given only for firm matches. Only some rows state a clone size, as once, few, many or a class for expanded clones.

J,D,size,V,DNA,CDR3
TRBJ2-1,-,-,TRBV5-1,TGCGCCAGCAGCTTGGGGTCCGGTTACAATGAGCAGTTCTTC,CASSLGSGYNEQFF
TRBJ1-1,-,-,TRBV5-8,TGTGCCAGCAGTTCGCCGGGGTTGTGGGCTGAAGCTTTCTTT,CASSSPGLWAEAFF
TRBJ2-3,-,-,TRBV29-1,TGCAGCGTTGAAGGAGGCACAGATACGCAGTATTTT,CSVEGGTDTQYF
TRBJ2-7,-,-,TRBV11-1,TGTGCCAGCAGCTCTCAGGGCTATTTTTCCTACGAGCAGTACTTC,CASSSQGYFSYEQYF
TRBJ1-1,-,-,TRBV27,TGTGCCAGCAGTTTATATCCGGCTACTGAAGCTTTCTTT,CASSLYPATEAFF
TRBJ2-3,-,once,TRBV5-1,TGCGCCAGCAGCGCCTCTAGCGTGGGAGATACGCAGTATTTT,CASSASSVGDTQYF
TRBJ1-2,-,-,TRBV5-1,TGCGCCAGCAGCTTGGAACCCTATGGCTACACCTTC,CASSLEPYGYTF
TRBJ1-5,-,-,TRBV19,TGTGCCAGCACTAATCAGGGGAATCAGCCCCAGCATTTT,CASTNQGNQPQHF
TRBJ1-6,-,once,TRBV5-6,TGTGCCAGCAGCCCGGGTGGGGATTCTTCACCCCTCCACTTT,CASSPGGDSSPLHF
TRBJ1-1,TRBD1,few,TRBV7-3,TGTGCCAGCAGCTTAACCCAGGGGGGGACCACTGAAGCTTTCTTT,CASSLTQGGTTEAFF
TRBJ2-2,-,-,TRBV7-3,TGTGCCAGCAGCTCAAACACCGGGGAGCTGTTTTTT,CASSSNTGELFF
TRBJ1-5,-,-,TRBV30,TGTGCCTGGGGCGGGAGTAGCAATCAGCCCCAGCATTTT,CAWGGSSNQPQHF
TRBJ1-1,TRBD1,-,TRBV5-1,TGCGCCAGCAGCGGAACAGGGGTAGGCACTGAAGCTTTCTTT,CASSGTGVGTEAFF
TRBJ1-1,-,-,TRBV19,TGTGCCAGTAGTTTCCAGGCGGGCACTGAAGCTTTCTTT,CASSFQAGTEAFF
TRBJ2-5,-,-,TRBV20-1,TGCAGTGCTAGCCCTACGGGGACCCAGTACTTC,CSASPTGTQYF
TRBJ2-2,-,-,TRBV29-1,TGCAGCGTTGGACTCGGGCGTCATGCGAACACCGGGGAGCTGTTTTTT,CSVGLGRHANTGELFF
TRBJ2-3,-,once,TRBV11-3,TGTGCCAGCAGCTTAGATGGAACTGATACGCAGTATTTT,CASSLDGTDTQYF
TRBJ2-1,TRBD1,-,TRBV24-1,TGTGCCACCAGTGCCGGGGGGGACAGGGGAGACAATGAGCAGTTCTTC,CATSAGGDRGDNEQFF
TRBJ1-4,TRBD1,once,TRBV10-3,TGTGCCATCAGCCCCACGACAGGGGGCACTAATGAAAAACTGTTTTTT,CAISPTTGGTNEKLFF
TRBJ2-7,-,-,TRBV30,TGTGCCTGGAGTTTGGGCCTCGAGCAGTACTTC,CAWSLGLEQYF
TRBJ2-7,-,once,TRBV4-1,TGCGCCAGCAGCCAAGTTGACGGAGCCTACGAGCAGTACTTC,CASSQVDGAYEQYF
TRBJ2-2,TRBD2,-,TRBV9,TGTGCCAGCAGCATCCTTCCCGGGACTAGCGGATTGAACACCGGGGAGCTGTTTTTT,CASSILPGTSGLNTGELFF
TRBJ1-2,-,-,TRBV4-1,TGCGCCAGCAGCCCGGACCAATACAGGGCGTGGGCTGGTGGCTACACCTTC,CASSPDQYRAWAGGYTF
TRBJ2-2,TRBD1,once,TRBV19,TGTGCCAGTACTAACCGGGACAGGGTTGACACCGGGGAGCTGTTTTTT,CASTNRDRVDTGELFF
TRBJ1-2,-,-,TRBV5-5,TGTGCCAGCAGCTTATTACCAGGCTATGGCTACACCTTC,CASSLLPGYGYTF
TRBJ2-1,TRBD2,-,TRBV6-1,TGTGCCAGCAGTGAACTACCAAGCCTAGCGGGTGGTGAGCAGTTCTTC,CASSELPSLAGGEQFF
TRBJ2-2,TRBD2,-,TRBV2,TGTGCCAGCAGGGCGACTAGCGGGAGTGTCACCGGGGAGCTGTTTTTT,CASRATSGSVTGELFF
TRBJ2-5,-,once,TRBV7-7,TGTGCCAGCAGCCCAGGGGGGAGGGAGACCCAGTACTTC,CASSPGGRETQYF
TRBJ1-3,-,-,TRBV9,TGTGCCAGCAGCTCGGGGGCAGGAAACACCATATATTTT,CASSSGAGNTIYF
TRBJ1-6,-,-,TRBV9,TGTGCCAGCACTACTGGGAGAGCGAATTCACCCCTCCACTTT,CASTTGRANSPLHF
TRBJ1-5,-,-,TRBV30,TGTGCCTGGAGTGTCCCCCGGGCCACAGGAGCCCAGCCCCAGCATTTT,CAWSVPRATGAQPQHF
TRBJ2-7,-,-,TRBV5-1,TGCGCCAGCAGCTCCGGTTTAGGCGACGAGCAGTACTTC,CASSSGLGDEQYF
TRBJ1-1,-,-,TRBV28,TGTGCCAGCAGTGCTCCCTTGACAGCTTTCTTT,CASSAPLTAFF
TRBJ2-3,-,-,TRBV5-1,TGCGCCAGCAGCTTGGCCGGCAGCACAGATACGCAGTATTTT,CASSLAGSTDTQYF
TRBJ2-1,TRBD2,-,TRBV30,TGTGCCTGGAGCCACCTAGCGGGAGGGAGAGATGAGCAGTTCTTC,CAWSHLAGGRDEQFF
TRBJ2-7,-,-,TRBV12-3/TRBV12-4,TGTGCCAGCAGTCTTGAGTACGAGCAGTACTTC,CASSLEYEQYF
TRBJ1-5,-,-,TRBV7-9,TGTGCCAGCAGCCTAGGACCGAGCAATCAGCCCCAGCATTTT,CASSLGPSNQPQHF
TRBJ2-3,-,-,TRBV5-8,TGTGCCAGCAGCTTAAGCGCCGGCACAGATACGCAGTATTTT,CASSLSAGTDTQYF
TRBJ2-1,TRBD2,-,TRBV13,TGTGCCAGCAGCTTAGGGAGACTAGCGGGGCCAGGCACTGTGTTGAATGAGCAGTTCTTC,CASSLGRLAGPGTVLNEQFF
TRBJ1-5,TRBD1,-,TRBV28,TGTTCTTCCAGGGGGGGACTAGGCAATCAGCCCCAGCATTTT,CSSRGGLGNQPQHF
TRBJ2-3,-,-,TRBV3-1/TRBV3-2,TGTGCCAGCAGCCAAGAGTGGGAGTTGGATACGCAGTATTTT,CASSQEWELDTQYF
TRBJ2-7,-,-,TRBV5-5,TGTGCCAGCAGCTTGGGTCCGTACTACGAGCAGTACTTC,CASSLGPYYEQYF
TRBJ2-5,-,-,TRBV4-2,TGTGCCAGCAGCCGTACAATCCCCCGCTCGGCAGGGAAAAGGGAGGAGACCCAGTACTTC,CASSRTIPRSAGKREETQYF
TRBJ2-7,-,-,TRBV6-5,TGTGCCAGCAATTTCGGCACAACCTACGAGCAGTACTTC,CASNFGTTYEQYF
TRBJ2-4,-,-,TRBV28,TGTGCCAGCAGTTCCACGAGGCGTTTTGACAAAAACATTCAGTACTTC,CASSSTRRFDKNIQYF
TRBJ1-6,-,-,TRBV6-5,TGTGCCAGCAGCCAGTTTTCACCCCTCCACTTT,CASSQFSPLHF
TRBJ1-3,-,-,TRBV7-8,TGTGCCAGCAGCCTAAAGGGACAAGACTCTGGAAACACCATATATTTT,CASSLKGQDSGNTIYF
TRBJ1-4,-,once,TRBV28,TGTGCCAGCGGATTTCCTGGGACCGATAAAAAACTGTTTTTT,CASGFPGTDKKLFF
TRBJ1-5,-,-,TRBV6-2/TRBV6-3,TGTGCCAGCAGTTACGGACTAGCTAATCAGCCCCAGCATTTT,CASSYGLANQPQHF
TRBJ2-5,TRBD2,-,TRBV18,TGTGCCAGCTCACCTCTTACGCTAGCGGCGACCTGGGAGACCCAGTACTTC,CASSPLTLAATWETQYF
TRBJ2-3,TRBD2,-,TRBV5-1,TGCGCCAGCAGCCTAGGGACTAGCGGGAGAGGGAGAGATACGCAGTATTTT,CASSLGTSGRGRDTQYF
TRBJ1-6,TRBD1,-,TRBV28,TGTGCCAGCAGCCTCAGGGGGCGCGGCGGCTCCTATAATTCACCCCTCCACTTT,CASSLRGRGGSYNSPLHF
TRBJ1-5,-,-,TRBV15,TGTGCCACCAGCAAGGTAAAAACTTCCTCATTCAATAGCAATCAGCCCCAGCATTTT,CATSKVKTSSFNSNQPQHF